Described below is a single T cell receptor beta chain sequence and its context. These data belong to a study of blood T cell repertoires in COVID-19. Donors in Cohort 3 counted as recovered after two negative PCRs, clearance, or symptom resolution. Produced via immunoSEQ multiplex PCR; TCRdb's table is partial and in-frame only. The table has around 500,000 clones, around nine tenths seen once. The V gene's germline CDR1 is SGHDT and CDR2 YYEEEE. Trimming took off 0 bases at V and 7 bases at J, with 8 bases between the two ends. The CDR3 extends over 13 amino acids. Material for sequencing was PBMCs or T cells enriched from blood (not recorded which). The origin of this receptor is a woman aged 35 to 49 who had recovered from COVID-19. J is TRBJ1-3 and V is TRBV5-6; D is ambiguous. This CDR3 reads CASSLGKRNTIYF. CDR3 bases: TGTGCCAGCAGCTTGGGGAAGAGGAACACCATATATTTT.